The 14 T cell receptor beta chains reported below all come from one sample, sequenced in a study of T-cell memory formation after mild COVID-19 (dated by TCRdb to the early 2020s). To prepare the library, 5' RACE was applied. The reads were generated on an Illumina NovaSeq 6000. The raw public data were reprocessed by TCRdb itself: fastp quality trimming at Q25, MiXCR clonotype calling, in-frame beta chains only. Entries that share a CDR3 protein sequence are merged under the most common genes and DNA. Across this sample there are hundreds of thousands of distinct CDR3 sequences, with approximately 14% seen only once. The ten biggest clones cover 22% of the sample. Input material: PBMCs or a T cell subset sorted from them (not recorded which). The receptors were sampled from a man younger than 35 who had mild COVID-19 (a few samples of this study predate the infection). The sample titles of this study are shuffled in the database, so cell type and time point are left out; the donor was told from shared clones.

The chain joins TRBV28 to TRBJ1-2; D may be TRBD1 (6 bases). The CDR3 length is 14 residues. The V gene's germline CDR1 is MDHEN and CDR2 SYDVKM. V was pared by 3 bases and J by 4 bases, with 12 bases between. The CDR3 is CASSLAGDPYGYTF. CDR3 in DNA: TGTGCCAGCAGTTTGGCAGGGGATCCCTATGGCTACACCTTC.

This rearrangement joins TRBV4-2 to TRBJ1-4, with D hard to call. V lost 3 bases and J 6 bases, leaving 11 bases between the germline ends. The CDR3 totals 14 residues. From germline, CDR1 is LGHNA and CDR2 YNFKEQ. CDR3 coding DNA: TGTGCCAGCAGCCAGCGCGCCCTGGATGAAAAACTGTTTTTT. Amino acids: CASSQRALDEKLFF.

The chain employs TRBV27 and TRBJ1-1; D is possibly TRBD1 (5 bases). CDR3 length equals 14 residues. CDR1 is MNHEY, CDR2 SMNVEV, per germline (reference sequence). Trimming removed 5 bases from V and 1 base from J, with 11 bases in between. CDR3 in DNA: TGTGCCAGCAGTCCAGGGCTTAGGAACACTGAAGCTTTCTTT. It specifies CASSPGLRNTEAFF.

This clonotype was detected many times. The chain couples TRBV25-1 to TRBJ2-6; D is ambiguous. V was shortened by 1 base and J by 0 bases, with 7 bases between the two germline ends. Germline CDR1 is MGHDK and CDR2 is SYGVNS. CDR3 length: 16 amino acids. Here the CDR3 reads CASSESGSSGANVLTF. The CDR3 DNA reads as TGTGCCAGCAGTGAATCCGGTTCCTCTGGGGCCAACGTCCTGACTTTC.

The chain carries TRBV7-9 and TRBJ2-1; D is undetermined. Germline V lookup: CDR1 SEHNR, CDR2 FQNEAQ (reference sequence). Trimming took off 8 bases at V and 6 bases at J, with 11 bases between the two ends. The CDR3 has 12 residues. CDR3 nucleotide sequence: TGTGCCAGCCTGCCTGGGGTCAATGAGCAGTTCTTC. As protein: CASLPGVNEQFF.

As to this clonotype: With a much larger clone just one base away, this may be a read error. The chain links TRBV6-5 to TRBJ2-1; 8 bases align to TRBD2. The germline CDR1 and CDR2 sequences are MNHEY and SVGAGI. This CDR3 has 15 amino acids. V shed 0 bases, J shed 6 bases, and the junction held 4 bases outside the gene matches. The CDR3 DNA sequence: TGTGCCAGCAGTTACTCCCGCGGGGGGCGCAATGAGCAGTTCTTC. This translates into CASSYSRGGRNEQFF.

This clonotype was seen only a few times. The chain carries TRBV25-1 and TRBJ1-2; a possible D gene is TRBD1 (5 bases). This CDR3 contains 13 residues. From germline, CDR1 is MGHDK and CDR2 SYGVNS. Trimming stripped 2 bases from V and 2 bases from J, with 6 bases between. The CDR3 sequence: CASSEAGNYGYTF. CDR3 DNA: TGTGCCAGCAGTGAAGCAGGGAACTATGGCTACACCTTC.

The chain has TRBV6-1 and TRBJ2-1; TRBD1 matches at 10 bases. CDR3 size: 15 residues. Germline V gene sequence: CDR1 MNHNS, CDR2 SASEGT. V gave up 8 bases and J gave up 12 bases; unmatched junction bases: 16. The CDR3 region has the DNA TGTGCCAGCGTAGACGGGACAGGGGCTTTGAACGGGCAGTTCTTC. The encoded protein is CASVDGTGALNGQFF.

This clonotype occurred a few times. The V and J genes are TRBV24-1 and TRBJ2-3, with 8 bases fitting TRBD1. V lost 4 bases, J lost 7 bases, and 9 bases stayed unmatched. The CDR3 runs 15 residues. Germline V CDR1 and CDR2: KGHDR, SFDVKD. The CDR3 DNA sequence: TGTGCCACCAGTGACCCCGGGACAGGCCCGTATACGCAGTATTTT. It translates to CATSDPGTGPYTQYF.

The CDR3 reads CASSLGGRGQDEQYF. As DNA, the CDR3 is TGTGCCAGCAGCTTAGGTGGCAGGGGGCAGGACGAGCAGTACTTC. The chain links TRBV7-6 to TRBJ2-7; 8 bases align to TRBD1. The CDR3 runs 15 residues. Trimming removed 1 base from V and 5 bases from J; junction bases left unmatched: 7. Germline lookup yields CDR1 SGHVS and CDR2 FNYEAQ.

This clonotype has a count of ten or more. The V call is TRBV12-3 or TRBV12-4, the J call TRBJ1-3; a weak D match, TRBD1 (6 bases). This CDR3 region has 16 residues. Trimming left V 1 base short and J 3 bases short, with 13 bases between. DNA for the CDR3: TGTGCCAGCAGTTTAGTGGGACAAAGAAGTGGAAACACCATATATTTT. Residues: CASSLVGQRSGNTIYF.

This clonotype was seen repeatedly, ten times or more. This chain connects TRBV19 to TRBJ2-2; D remains ambiguous. Germline CDR1 LNHDA, CDR2 SQIVND (reference sequence). The CDR3 length is 15 residues. Trimming stripped 7 bases from V and 4 bases from J, with 16 bases between. This chain's CDR3 is CASTKRYGGTGELFF. The CDR3 nucleotides read TGTGCCAGTACCAAGAGGTATGGTGGCACCGGGGAGCTGTTTTTT.

This clonotype has more than one count but fewer than ten. The chain employs TRBV5-6 and TRBJ1-1, with 10 nucleotides matching TRBD1. Trimming took 3 bases from V and 3 from J; bases not matched to a gene: 5. This CDR3 region has 15 residues. Germline assignment: CDR1 SGHDT and CDR2 YYEEEE. The CDR3 loop reads CASSYRTGGYTEAFF. CDR3 DNA sequence: TGTGCCAGCAGCTACCGGACAGGGGGATACACTGAAGCTTTCTTT.

This clonotype was counted between two and nine times. V is TRBV7-2 and J is TRBJ1-1; D gene unclear. Germline CDR1 is SGHTA and CDR2 is FQGNSA. This CDR3 comprises 13 residues. V lost 1 base and J 6 bases, leaving 9 bases between the germline ends. This CDR3 is CASSLGRPSEAFF. CDR3 DNA sequence: TGTGCCAGCAGCTTAGGACGGCCGTCTGAAGCTTTCTTT.